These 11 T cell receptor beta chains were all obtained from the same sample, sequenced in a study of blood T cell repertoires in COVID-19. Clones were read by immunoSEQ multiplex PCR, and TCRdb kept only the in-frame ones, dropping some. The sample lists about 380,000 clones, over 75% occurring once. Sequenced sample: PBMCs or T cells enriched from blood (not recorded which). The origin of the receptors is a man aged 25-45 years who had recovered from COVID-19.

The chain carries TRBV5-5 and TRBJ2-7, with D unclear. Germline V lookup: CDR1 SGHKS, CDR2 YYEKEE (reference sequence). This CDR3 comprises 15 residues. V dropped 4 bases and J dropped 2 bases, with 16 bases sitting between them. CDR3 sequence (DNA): TGTGCCAGCAGCCTCTCACAAATGCAGACCTACGAGCAGTACTTC. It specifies CASSLSQMQTYEQYF.

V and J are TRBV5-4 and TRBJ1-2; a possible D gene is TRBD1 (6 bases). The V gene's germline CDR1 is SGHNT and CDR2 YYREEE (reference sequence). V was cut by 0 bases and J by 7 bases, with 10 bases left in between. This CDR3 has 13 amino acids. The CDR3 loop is CASSLASGVGYTF. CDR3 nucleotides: TGTGCCAGCAGCTTGGCTTCAGGGGTTGGCTACACCTTC.

CDR3 in amino acids: CASGLFRGQQYF. CDR3 coding DNA: TGTGCTAGTGGTTTGTTCAGGGGTCAGCAGTACTTC. The V call is TRBV12-5, the J call TRBJ2-7, with a weak D call TRBD1 (6 bases). There are 12 residues in the CDR3. V was cut by 2 bases and J by 8 bases, with 10 bases left in between. Germline V lookup: CDR1 LGHNT, CDR2 FRNRAP. Based on the CDR3 plus reference TRBV12-5 and TRBJ2-7, the full variable domain is DARVTQTPRHKVTEMGQEVTMRCQPILGHNTVFWYRQTMMQGLELLAYFRNRAPLDDSGMPKDRFSAEMPDATLATLKIQPSEPRDSAVYFCASGLFRGQQYFGPGTRLTVT.

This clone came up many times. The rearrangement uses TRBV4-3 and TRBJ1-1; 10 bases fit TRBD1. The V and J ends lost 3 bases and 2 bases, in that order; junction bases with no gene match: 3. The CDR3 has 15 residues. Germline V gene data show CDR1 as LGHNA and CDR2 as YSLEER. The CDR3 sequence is CASSQDRGANTEAFF. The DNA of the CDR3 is TGCGCCAGCAGCCAGGACAGGGGGGCTAACACTGAAGCTTTCTTT.

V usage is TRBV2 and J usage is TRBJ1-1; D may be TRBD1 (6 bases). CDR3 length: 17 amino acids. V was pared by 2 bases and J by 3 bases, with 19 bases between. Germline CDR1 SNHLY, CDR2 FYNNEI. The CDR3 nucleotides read TGTGCCAGCAGTGAATACGGTGCAGGGGATTTTTACACTGAAGCTTTCTTT. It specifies CASSEYGAGDFYTEAFF. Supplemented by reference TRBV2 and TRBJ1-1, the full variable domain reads EPEVTQTPSHQVTQMGQEVILRCVPISNHLYFYWYRQILGQKVEFLVSFYNNEISEKSEIFDDQFSVERPDGSNFTLKIRSTKLEDSAMYFCASSEYGAGDFYTEAFFGQGTRLTVV.

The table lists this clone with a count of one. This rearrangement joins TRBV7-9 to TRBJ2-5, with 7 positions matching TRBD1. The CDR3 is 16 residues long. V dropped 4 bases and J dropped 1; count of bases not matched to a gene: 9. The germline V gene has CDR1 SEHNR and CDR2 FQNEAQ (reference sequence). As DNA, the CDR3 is TGTGCCAGCAGCTACCCGGGACAGACGATCCAAGAGACCCAGTACTTC. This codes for CASSYPGQTIQETQYF.

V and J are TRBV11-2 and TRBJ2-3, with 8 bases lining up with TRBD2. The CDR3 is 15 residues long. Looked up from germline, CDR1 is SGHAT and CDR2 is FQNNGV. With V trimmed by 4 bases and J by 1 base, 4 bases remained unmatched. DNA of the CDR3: TGTGCCAGCAGCTCCCCCGGGGGGGGCACAGATACGCAGTATTTT. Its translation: CASSSPGGGTDTQYF. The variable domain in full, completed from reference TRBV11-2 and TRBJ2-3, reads EAGVAQSPRYKIIEKRQSVAFWCNPISGHATLYWYQQILGQGPKLLIQFQNNGVVDDSQLPKDRFSAERLKGVDSTLKIQPAKLEDSAVYLCASSSPGGGTDTQYFGPGTRLTVL.

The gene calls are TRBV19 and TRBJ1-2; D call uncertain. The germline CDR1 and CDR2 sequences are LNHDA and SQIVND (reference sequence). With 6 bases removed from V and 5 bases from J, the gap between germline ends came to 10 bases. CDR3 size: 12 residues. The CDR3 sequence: CASSKEIYGYTF. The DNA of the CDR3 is TGTGCCAGTAGCAAGGAGATATATGGCTACACCTTC.

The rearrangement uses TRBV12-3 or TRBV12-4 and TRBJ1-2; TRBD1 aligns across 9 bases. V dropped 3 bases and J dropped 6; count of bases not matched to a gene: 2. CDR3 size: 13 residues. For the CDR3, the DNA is TGTGCCAGCAGTTTTACAGGGGGCGATGGCTACACCTTC. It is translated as CASSFTGGDGYTF.

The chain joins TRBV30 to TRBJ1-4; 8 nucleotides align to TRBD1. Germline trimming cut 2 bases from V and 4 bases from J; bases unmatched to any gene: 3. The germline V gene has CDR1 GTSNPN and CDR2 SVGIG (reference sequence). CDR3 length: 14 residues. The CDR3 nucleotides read TGTGCCTGGAGTCAGGGGGCACGTAATGAAAAACTGTTTTTT. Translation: CAWSQGARNEKLFF.

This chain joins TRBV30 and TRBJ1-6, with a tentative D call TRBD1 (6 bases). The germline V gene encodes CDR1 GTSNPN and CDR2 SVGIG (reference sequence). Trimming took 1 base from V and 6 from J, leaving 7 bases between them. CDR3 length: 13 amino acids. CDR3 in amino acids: CAWSDRVNSPLHF. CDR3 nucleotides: TGTGCCTGGAGTGACAGGGTTAATTCACCCCTCCACTTT. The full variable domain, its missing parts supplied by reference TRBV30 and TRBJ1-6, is SQTIHQWPATLVQPVGSPLSLECTVEGTSNPNLYWYRQAAGRGLQLLFYSVGIGQISSEVPQNLSASRPQDRQFILSSKKLLLSDSGFYLCAWSDRVNSPLHFGNGTRLTVT.